This TCR beta chain was profiled in a study of Graves' ophthalmopathy and Graves' hyperthyroidism. Background on the study: There was a collection of peripheral blood at initial diagnosis, before any treatment.

This clonotype was detected many times. The authors amplified TCR beta CDR3 regions, and they did so from RNA transcripts for repertoire sequencing. A first-round RT-PCR used HTBI primers, followed by a second-round multiplex PCR. TCRdb reprocessed the multiplex PCR reads via MiXCR and lists one record per CDR3 protein. The sample records almost 750,000 distinct CDR3 sequences, 40% being singletons. The PBMCs used were ones drawn from about 9.7 ml of fresh peripheral blood. The V gene's germline CDR1 is SGHAT and CDR2 FQNNGV. The CDR3 extends over 14 amino acids. The germline V and J ends were trimmed by 5 bases and 0 bases, with 10 bases remaining between them.

Sequencing was done on a sample of peripheral blood. This TCR was recovered from an adult man with Graves' ophthalmopathy. The genes are TRBV11-2 and TRBJ1-2; D is unclear. The CDR3 reads CASSLGSPNYGYTF. Here the CDR3 DNA reads TGTGCCAGCAGCCTCGGGAGTCCTAACTATGGCTACACCTTC. Based on the CDR3 plus reference TRBV11-2 and TRBJ1-2, the full variable domain is EAGVAQSPRYKIIEKRQSVAFWCNPISGHATLYWYQQILGQGPKLLIQFQNNGVVDDSQLPKDRFSAERLKGVDSTLKIQPAKLEDSAVYLCASSLGSPNYGYTFGSGTRLTVV.